This T cell receptor (beta chain) stems from a study of beta chain features in type 1 diabetes. About the study: Sorted cells examined across all samples numbered 107,917,701. Study-level points and caveats: TCRB repertoires of naive, central memory and Treg cells appeared more similar among patients than among healthy donors. Since sequencing was performed on cDNA, cells with high TCR expression could be over-represented.

The CDR3 length is 10 residues. Between the trimmed V and J ends, which lost 3 bases and 9 bases, there was a span of 3 bases. The germline CDR1 and CDR2 sequences are LNHDA and SQIVND (reference sequence). In the case of this clone: Its antigen is currently unknown.

Reverse transcribing all isolated RNA meant expressed TCRB transcripts were sequenced. An average of about 3.6 million reads was obtained for naive, central memory and regulatory T cell samples. Profiling relied on immunoSEQ multiplex PCR, and the TCRdb table lists in-frame clones only, not all of them. Of fewer than 900,000 clones in the sample, 15% to 20% are singletons; the top ten hold about 0.02%. This sequence joins TRBV19 and TRBJ2-1, with unresolved D. This clonotype was obtained from a woman between 18 and 30 years old in good health. The sequenced sample was naive CD4+ T cells from blood. This CDR3 is CASSISEQFF. The CDR3 nucleotides read TGTGCCAGTAGTATTAGTGAGCAGTTCTTC.